A selection of T cell receptor beta chains follows, all from one sample in a study of cytomegalovirus exposure and HLA in healthy donors. Clones were sequenced by immunoSEQ multiplex PCR, and TCRdb holds only the in-frame ones, with some missing. There are 150,000 to 250,000 clones in the sample; under 90% occur only once, and 0.098% lies in the top ten. Input material: PBMCs. The receptors were gathered from a boy between 2 and 10 years old in good health and CMV-seronegative. CDR3s include the opening cysteine and the closing phenylalanine or tryptophan. The D gene is left open where the match is weak. Some rows have no size entry. The others give once, few or many, or a class for an expanded clone.

d_call	v_call	clone_size	j_call	cdr3_aa	cdr3_nt
.	TRBV7-2	.	TRBJ2-3	CASGLAAWGGTDTQYF	TGTGCCAGCGGCTTAGCGGCGTGGGGAGGCACAGATACGCAGTATTTT
.	TRBV4-1	.	TRBJ1-2	CASSQLAGSIYGYTF	TGCGCCAGCAGCCAGCTGGCGGGCAGCATCTATGGCTACACCTTC
.	TRBV5-1	once	TRBJ2-7	CASSLAQGGRSYEQYF	TGCGCCAGCAGCCTCGCCCAGGGGGGACGCTCCTACGAGCAGTACTTC
.	TRBV20-1	.	TRBJ2-7	CSAGQAYEQYF	TGCAGTGCTGGGCAGGCCTACGAGCAGTACTTC
TRBD1	TRBV5-1	few	TRBJ2-7	CASSLARDSLALEQYF	TGCGCCAGCAGCCTCGCCCGGGACAGCTTAGCCCTCGAGCAGTACTTC
TRBD1	TRBV4-1	.	TRBJ1-2	CASSQGQGANYGYTF	TGCGCCAGCAGCCAAGGACAGGGGGCTAACTATGGCTACACCTTC
.	TRBV20-1	.	TRBJ2-5	CSARPQETQYF	TGCAGTGCTAGACCGCAAGAGACCCAGTACTTC
TRBD2	TRBV7-2	.	TRBJ2-7	CASSNSGGGSYEQYF	TGTGCCAGCAGTAACAGCGGGGGGGGTTCCTACGAGCAGTACTTC
.	TRBV4-3	.	TRBJ2-7	CASSQDVRTAYYEQYF	TGCGCCAGCAGCCAAGATGTTAGGACAGCGTACTACGAGCAGTACTTC
.	TRBV15	few	TRBJ1-5	CATSRGGENQPQHF	TGTGCCACCAGCAGAGGGGGGGAGAATCAGCCCCAGCATTTT
.	TRBV5-4	.	TRBJ2-1	CASSIPGQFTNNEQFF	TGTGCCAGCAGCATTCCTGGACAGTTTACGAACAATGAGCAGTTCTTC
TRBD2	TRBV7-2	few	TRBJ2-5	CASSPRLAGGQETQYF	TGTGCCAGCAGCCCAAGACTAGCGGGGGGGCAAGAGACCCAGTACTTC
TRBD1	TRBV6-4	.	TRBJ1-5	CASSELTGSVNQPQHF	TGTGCCAGCAGTGAACTGACAGGGTCGGTCAATCAGCCCCAGCATTTT
TRBD1	TRBV4-2	.	TRBJ1-2	CASSQAGQVFYGYTF	TGTGCCAGCAGCCAAGCCGGACAGGTGTTCTATGGCTACACCTTC
.	TRBV18	.	TRBJ1-2	CASSPLADSYGYTF	TGTGCCAGCTCACCATTGGCCGACTCCTATGGCTACACCTTC
TRBD1	TRBV6-6	few	TRBJ2-1	CASSSPGQGNNEQFF	TGTGCCAGCAGTTCTCCGGGACAGGGGAACAATGAGCAGTTCTTC
TRBD2	TRBV27	.	TRBJ2-7	CATSRGREGSYEQYF	TGTGCCACCTCCCGCGGCAGGGAGGGTTCCTACGAGCAGTACTTC
.	TRBV7-2	few	TRBJ2-3	CASSPQSGVAMGNTQYF	TGTGCCAGCAGCCCCCAATCGGGGGTAGCGATGGGCAATACGCAGTATTTT
.	TRBV5-5	.	TRBJ1-2	CASSLWLLVHYGYTF	TGTGCCAGCAGCTTGTGGCTCTTGGTTCACTATGGCTACACCTTC
.	TRBV7-9	.	TRBJ1-6	CASCRGGDNSPLHF	TGTGCCAGCTGTCGGGGTGGAGATAATTCACCCCTCCACTTT
.	TRBV18	once	TRBJ2-1	CASSPQQIPNEQFF	TGTGCCAGCTCACCCCAACAGATCCCGAATGAGCAGTTCTTC
TRBD1	TRBV6-5	.	TRBJ1-1	CASSYEGADTEAFF	TGTGCCAGCAGTTACGAGGGGGCTGACACTGAAGCTTTCTTT
TRBD1	TRBV19	.	TRBJ2-5	CASSMGDRGGETQYF	TGTGCCAGTAGTATGGGTGACAGGGGCGGAGAGACCCAGTACTTC
.	TRBV18	.	TRBJ1-5	CASSPQRGQPQHF	TGTGCCAGCTCACCACAACGAGGTCAGCCCCAGCATTTT
.	TRBV6-1	.	TRBJ1-2	CASSESGGSGYTF	TGTGCCAGCAGTGAGTCGGGGGGGAGTGGCTACACCTTC
.	TRBV7-3	once	TRBJ2-3	CTSSLMGGSTDTQYF	TGTACCAGCAGCTTAATGGGGGGTAGCACAGATACGCAGTATTTT
TRBD1	TRBV7-8	.	TRBJ2-1	CASSRTGTGKDEQFF	TGTGCCAGCAGCCGTACCGGGACAGGGAAGGATGAGCAGTTCTTC
.	TRBV6-1	.	TRBJ1-3	CASRYYRAHTIYF	TGTGCCAGCAGATACTACAGGGCCCACACCATATATTTT
.	TRBV6-1	.	TRBJ1-5	CASSEAGYQPQHF	TGTGCCAGCAGTGAAGCCGGGTATCAGCCCCAGCATTTT
TRBD1	TRBV7-2	.	TRBJ1-4	CASSLNRGREKLFF	TGTGCCAGCAGCCTGAACAGGGGTCGTGAAAAACTGTTTTTT
.	TRBV7-2	.	TRBJ2-7	CASSLVTGVGGGYSYEQYF	TGTGCCAGCAGCTTAGTAACCGGGGTGGGAGGGGGATACTCCTACGAGCAGTACTTC
TRBD2	TRBV29-1	.	TRBJ2-1	CSVGWRGGENEQFF	TGCAGCGTTGGATGGCGGGGGGGAGAAAATGAGCAGTTCTTC
.	TRBV13	.	TRBJ2-5	CASSFGLKDGETQYF	TGTGCCAGCAGCTTCGGACTCAAAGACGGGGAGACCCAGTACTTC
TRBD1	TRBV7-9	.	TRBJ2-1	CASSPGGDEQFF	TGTGCCAGCAGCCCAGGGGGCGATGAGCAGTTCTTC
TRBD2	TRBV19	.	TRBJ2-1	CASSSRTSGSHNEQFF	TGTGCCAGTAGTTCCCGGACTAGCGGGAGCCACAATGAGCAGTTCTTC
.	TRBV5-1	.	TRBJ2-3	CASSLAAGRADTQYF	TGCGCCAGCAGCTTGGCCGCGGGTCGGGCAGATACGCAGTATTTT
TRBD1	TRBV9	once	TRBJ1-4	CASSERGRNEKLFF	TGTGCCAGCAGCGAGAGGGGGCGGAATGAAAAACTGTTTTTT
TRBD2	TRBV7-9	.	TRBJ2-1	CASSPHGAGGPGDEQFF	TGTGCCAGCAGCCCCCACGGGGCGGGGGGGCCGGGAGATGAGCAGTTCTTC
.	TRBV19	.	TRBJ1-1	CASYNTKNTEAFF	TGTGCCAGCTACAATACTAAGAACACTGAAGCTTTCTTT
.	TRBV15	.	TRBJ1-5	CATSREPTRDQPQHF	TGTGCCACCAGCAGAGAGCCCACACGGGATCAGCCCCAGCATTTT
TRBD1	TRBV25-1	few	TRBJ1-1	CASSSGRGSEAFF	TGTGCCAGCAGTTCTGGCAGGGGGTCTGAAGCTTTCTTT
.	TRBV7-9	.	TRBJ2-3	CASTARGAPGTQYF	TGTGCCAGCACCGCCCGCGGGGCCCCGGGTACGCAGTATTTT
TRBD1	TRBV2	.	TRBJ1-2	CASSERTGGSGYTF	TGTGCCAGCAGTGAAAGGACAGGGGGTTCAGGCTACACCTTC
TRBD2	TRBV19	.	TRBJ2-3	CASSIIHSGGDTQYF	TGTGCCAGTAGTATCATTCATAGCGGGGGCGATACGCAGTATTTT
TRBD1	TRBV7-3	.	TRBJ2-1	CASSLGQGARNEQFF	TGTGCCAGCAGCTTAGGGCAGGGGGCGCGGAATGAGCAGTTCTTC
TRBD1	TRBV4-3	.	TRBJ2-2	CASSQNPLGGQGADTNTGELFF	TGCGCCAGCAGCCAAAATCCCCTTGGGGGACAGGGGGCCGACACGAACACCGGGGAGCTGTTTTTT
TRBD1	TRBV25-1	.	TRBJ2-1	CASSQTGGNNEQFF	TGTGCCAGCAGCCAGACAGGGGGGAACAATGAGCAGTTCTTC
TRBD2	TRBV9	.	TRBJ2-5	CASSVVPAGAQETQYF	TGTGCCAGCAGCGTAGTCCCAGCGGGGGCACAAGAGACCCAGTACTTC
TRBD2	TRBV5-4	.	TRBJ2-7	CASSHWDYSSYEQYF	TGTGCCAGCAGCCACTGGGACTACAGCTCCTACGAGCAGTACTTC
TRBD2	TRBV5-4	few	TRBJ2-3	CASSLAGTSGITDTQYF	TGTGCCAGCAGCTTGGCCGGGACTAGCGGGATCACAGATACGCAGTATTTT
.	TRBV4-2	.	TRBJ2-2	CASSQESGGELRTGELFF	TGTGCCAGCAGCCAAGAGTCAGGAGGCGAGTTACGGACCGGGGAGCTGTTTTTT
.	TRBV7-3	.	TRBJ2-5	CASSFGASQETQYF	TGTGCCAGCAGCTTTGGGGCTTCCCAAGAGACCCAGTACTTC
TRBD1	TRBV4-3	.	TRBJ1-3	CASSPGQSLSSGNTIYF	TGCGCCAGCAGCCCGGGACAGTCATTAAGCTCTGGAAACACCATATATTTT
.	TRBV11-2	few	TRBJ2-3	CASSSLAGQDPDTQYF	TGTGCCAGCAGCTCCCTAGCGGGACAGGATCCAGATACGCAGTATTTT
.	TRBV5-4	.	TRBJ1-3	CASSSQTGTGNTIYF	TGTGCCAGCAGCTCACAGACAGGAACTGGAAACACCATATATTTT
.	TRBV4-2	.	TRBJ1-3	CASSPQVSGNTIYF	TGTGCCAGCAGCCCACAGGTCTCTGGAAACACCATATATTTT
.	TRBV2	.	TRBJ1-2	CASSGGLPGNGYTF	TGTGCCAGCAGTGGGGGACTCCCGGGGAATGGCTACACCTTC